The clone carrying this TCR beta chain was counted only a few times. Its antigen is undetermined. This sample is part of a study of T-cell memory formation after mild COVID-19. Study-wide background: TCR clusters were mostly donor specific.

From 5'RACE with constant-segment primers came TCR alpha and TCR beta cDNA libraries that carried sample barcodes and UMIs. MiXCR, run by TCRdb on the 5' RACE reads, gives a single entry per CDR3 protein. This table holds about 560,000 distinct CDR3 sequences, roughly 21% found once. Study-wide results and limits: Cross-reactive memory seemingly joined, as some responding clones were found in pre-infection memory.

The ends were cut back, 6 bases at V and 4 bases at J, with 15 bases in the middle. The CDR3 sequence is 14 residues long. The sequenced sample was PBMCs or a T cell subset sorted from them (not recorded which). The chain combines TRBV12-3 or TRBV12-4 with TRBJ2-5; tentatively, D is TRBD1 (6 bases). This TCR came from an adult woman who had mild COVID-19 (a few samples of this study predate the infection). Cell type and time point are not known. CDR3 bases: TGTGCCAGCAGCTCAGCGCAGGGGCGAGAGACCCAGTACTTC. It specifies CASSSAQGRETQYF.